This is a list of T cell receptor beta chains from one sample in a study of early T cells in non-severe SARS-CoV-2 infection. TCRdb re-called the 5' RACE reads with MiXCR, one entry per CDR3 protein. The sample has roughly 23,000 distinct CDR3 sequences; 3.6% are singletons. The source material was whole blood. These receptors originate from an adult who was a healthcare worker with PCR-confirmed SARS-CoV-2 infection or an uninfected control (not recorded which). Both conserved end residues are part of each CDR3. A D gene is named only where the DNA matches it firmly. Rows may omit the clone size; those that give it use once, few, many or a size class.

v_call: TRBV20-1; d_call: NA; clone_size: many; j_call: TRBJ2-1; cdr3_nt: TGCAGTGCTAGGGGCGGCTACAATGAGCAGTTCTTC; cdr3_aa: CSARGGYNEQFF
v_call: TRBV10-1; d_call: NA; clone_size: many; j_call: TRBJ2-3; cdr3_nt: TGCGCCAGCAGTTTAATGAGAGATACGCAGTATTTT; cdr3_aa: CASSLMRDTQYF
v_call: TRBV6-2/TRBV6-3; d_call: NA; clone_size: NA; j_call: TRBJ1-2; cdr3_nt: TGTGCCAGCAGTTGGAGATCCTATGGCTACACCTTC; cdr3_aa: CASSWRSYGYTF
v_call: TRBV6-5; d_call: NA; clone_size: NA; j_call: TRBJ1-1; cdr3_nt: TGTGCCAGCAGGACAGGAGACACTGAAGCTTTCTTT; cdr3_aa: CASRTGDTEAFF
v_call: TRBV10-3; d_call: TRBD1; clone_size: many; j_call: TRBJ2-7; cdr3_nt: TGTGCCATCAGTGACCCAGGACAGGGGGAACTGTACGAGCAGTACTTC; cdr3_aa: CAISDPGQGELYEQYF
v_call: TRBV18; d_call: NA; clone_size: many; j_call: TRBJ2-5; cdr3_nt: TGTGCCAGCTCACCACGGACCCTGGACCACCAAGAGACCCAGTACTTC; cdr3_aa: CASSPRTLDHQETQYF
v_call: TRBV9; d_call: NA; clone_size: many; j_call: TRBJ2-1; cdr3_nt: TGTGCCAGCAGCGTAGGTCGGAATGAGCAGTTCTTC; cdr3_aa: CASSVGRNEQFF
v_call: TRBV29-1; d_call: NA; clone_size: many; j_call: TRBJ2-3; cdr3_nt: TGCAGCGTTGAAGGAAGGCAGTTTAGCACAGATACGCAGTATTTT; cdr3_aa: CSVEGRQFSTDTQYF
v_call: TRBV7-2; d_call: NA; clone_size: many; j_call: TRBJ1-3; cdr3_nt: TGTGCCAGCAGCTTAGCCGGGTCGGCAGGAAACACCATATATTTT; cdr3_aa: CASSLAGSAGNTIYF
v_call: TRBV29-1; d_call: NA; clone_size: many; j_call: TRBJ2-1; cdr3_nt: TGCAGCGTTGAAGATCCGTGGTGTGAGTTCTTC; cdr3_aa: CSVEDPWCEFF
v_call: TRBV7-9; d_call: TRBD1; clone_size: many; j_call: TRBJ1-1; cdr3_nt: TGTGCCAGCAGCTCCTTGACAGGGATCACTGAAGCTTTCTTT; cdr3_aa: CASSSLTGITEAFF
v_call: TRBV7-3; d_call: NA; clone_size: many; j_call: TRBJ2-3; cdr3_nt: TGTGCCAGCAGCTTAGGCAGTCCCAGGACAGATACGCAGTATTTT; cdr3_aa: CASSLGSPRTDTQYF
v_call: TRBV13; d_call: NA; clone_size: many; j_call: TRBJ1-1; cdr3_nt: TGTGCCAGCAGCTTAATGAGGGGCACTGAAGCTTTCTTT; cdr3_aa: CASSLMRGTEAFF
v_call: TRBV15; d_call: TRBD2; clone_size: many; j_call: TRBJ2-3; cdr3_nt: TGTGCCACCAGCCATGGACTAGCGGGTCCGCGTGGTACGCAGTATTTT; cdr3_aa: CATSHGLAGPRGTQYF
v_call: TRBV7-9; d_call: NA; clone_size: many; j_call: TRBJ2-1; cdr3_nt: TGTGCCAGCAGCTTACTAGCAAATGAGCAGTTCTTC; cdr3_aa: CASSLLANEQFF
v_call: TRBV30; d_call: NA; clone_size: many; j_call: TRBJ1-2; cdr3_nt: TGTGCCTGGACCTCCCAAGGGGGATACTATGGCTACACCTTC; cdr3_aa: CAWTSQGGYYGYTF
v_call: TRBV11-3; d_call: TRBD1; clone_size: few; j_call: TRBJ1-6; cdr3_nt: TGTGCCAGCAGATCCGGGACAGGGTCATCACCCCTCCACTTT; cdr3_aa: CASRSGTGSSPLHF
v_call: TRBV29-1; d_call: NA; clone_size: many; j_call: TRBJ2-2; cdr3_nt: TGCAGCGTTGAAGGGCTAGCGCCCCGGGAGCTGTTTTTT; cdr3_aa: CSVEGLAPRELFF
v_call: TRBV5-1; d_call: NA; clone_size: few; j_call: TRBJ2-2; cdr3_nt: TGCGCCAGCAGCTTGGGTACACACACCGGGGAGCTGTTTTTT; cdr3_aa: CASSLGTHTGELFF
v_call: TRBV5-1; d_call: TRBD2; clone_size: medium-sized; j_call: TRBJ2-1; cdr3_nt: TGCGCCAGCAGCTTGGGACTAGCGGCCGCCTACAATGAGCAGTTCTTC; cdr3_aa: CASSLGLAAAYNEQFF
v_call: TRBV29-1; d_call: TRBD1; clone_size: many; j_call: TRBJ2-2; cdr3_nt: TGCAGCGCATACAGGGGAGCGAACACCGGGGAGCTGTTTTTT; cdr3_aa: CSAYRGANTGELFF
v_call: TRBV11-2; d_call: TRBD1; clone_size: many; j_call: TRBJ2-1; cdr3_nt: TGTGCCAGCAGCTTAGGACAGGGGGGACTTTTGGAGCAGTTCTTC; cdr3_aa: CASSLGQGGLLEQFF
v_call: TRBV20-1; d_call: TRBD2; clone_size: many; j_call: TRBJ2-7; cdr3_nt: TGCAGTGCTGCCACAGGGGCGGGAGGGCACGAGCAGTACTTC; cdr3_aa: CSAATGAGGHEQYF
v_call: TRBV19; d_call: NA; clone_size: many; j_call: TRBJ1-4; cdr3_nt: TGTGCCAGTAGTCGCCGACAGAATCCAACTAATGAAAAACTGTTTTTT; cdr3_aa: CASSRRQNPTNEKLFF
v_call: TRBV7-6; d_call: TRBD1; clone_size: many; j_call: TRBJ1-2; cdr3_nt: TGTGCCAGCAGCCTTTCGGGACAGGGGTACTATGGCTACACCTTC; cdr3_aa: CASSLSGQGYYGYTF
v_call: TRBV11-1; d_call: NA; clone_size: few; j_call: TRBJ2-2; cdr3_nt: TGTGCCAGCAGCCAATTCAGTTCCGGGGAGCTGTTTTTT; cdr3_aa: CASSQFSSGELFF
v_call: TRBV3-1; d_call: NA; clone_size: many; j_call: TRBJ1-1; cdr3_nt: TGTGCCAGCAGCCAAAGTAGTAGTGAAGCTTTCTTT; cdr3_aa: CASSQSSSEAFF
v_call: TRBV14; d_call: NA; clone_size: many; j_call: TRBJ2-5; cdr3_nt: TGTGCCAGCAGCCAAGTTGGATCAGAGACCCAGTACTTC; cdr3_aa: CASSQVGSETQYF
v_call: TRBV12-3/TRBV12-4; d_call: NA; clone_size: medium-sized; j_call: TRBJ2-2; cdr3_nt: TGTGCCAGCAGCCGGATGCTACCCGCGAACACCGGGGAGCTGTTTTTT; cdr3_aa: CASSRMLPANTGELFF
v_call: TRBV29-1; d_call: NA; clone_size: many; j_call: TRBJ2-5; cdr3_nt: TGCAGCACCCGGGACACCACCATGGAGACCCAGTACTTC; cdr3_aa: CSTRDTTMETQYF
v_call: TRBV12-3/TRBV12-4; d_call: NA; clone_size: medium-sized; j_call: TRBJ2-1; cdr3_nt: TGTGCCAGCAGTTTCCCGGAAGACGATGAGCAGTTCTTC; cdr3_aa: CASSFPEDDEQFF
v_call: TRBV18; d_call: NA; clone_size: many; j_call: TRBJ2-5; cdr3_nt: TGTGCCAGCTCACCACCACTCGAGACCCAGTACTTC; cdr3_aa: CASSPPLETQYF
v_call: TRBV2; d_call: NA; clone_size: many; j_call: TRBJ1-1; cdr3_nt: TGTGCCAGCAGTGAAGGGCGGTACACTGAAGCTTTCTTT; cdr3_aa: CASSEGRYTEAFF
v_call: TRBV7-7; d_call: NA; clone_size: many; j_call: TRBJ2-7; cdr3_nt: TGTGCTAGCAGCCCCGGACCTACTAGGGAGCAGTACTTC; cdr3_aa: CASSPGPTREQYF
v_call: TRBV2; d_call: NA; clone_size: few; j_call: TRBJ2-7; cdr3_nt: NA; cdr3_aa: CASILDYEQYF
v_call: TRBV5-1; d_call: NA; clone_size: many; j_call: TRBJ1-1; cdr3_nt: TGCGCCAGCAGCTCCCTGAGGGACCTGAACACTGAAGCTTTCTTT; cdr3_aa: CASSSLRDLNTEAFF
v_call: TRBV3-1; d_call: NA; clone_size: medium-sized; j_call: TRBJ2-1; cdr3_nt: TGTGCCAGCAGCCAAGTTCCGGGGACACGTAGCTACAATGAGCAGTTCTTC; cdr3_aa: CASSQVPGTRSYNEQFF
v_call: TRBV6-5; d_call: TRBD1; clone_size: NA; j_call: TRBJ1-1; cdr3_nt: TGTGCCAGCGGGACAGTGAACACTGAAGCTTTCTTT; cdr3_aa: CASGTVNTEAFF
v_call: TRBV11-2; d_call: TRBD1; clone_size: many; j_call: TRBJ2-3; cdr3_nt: TGTGCCAGCAGCGTCAGGACAGGGATTGGCGCAGATACGCAGTATTTT; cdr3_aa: CASSVRTGIGADTQYF
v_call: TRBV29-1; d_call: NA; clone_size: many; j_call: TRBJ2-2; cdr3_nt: TGCAGCGTCGTGGGATCCCCAGAGCCCGGGGAGCTGTTTTTT; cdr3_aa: CSVVGSPEPGELFF
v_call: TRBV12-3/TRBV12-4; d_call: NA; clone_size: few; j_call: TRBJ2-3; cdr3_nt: TGTGCCAGTCGGAGTCCAGATACGCAGTATTTT; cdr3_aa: CASRSPDTQYF
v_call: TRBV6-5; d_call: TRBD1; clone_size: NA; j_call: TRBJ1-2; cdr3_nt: TGTGCCAGCAGTCCCCGGGACAGGGACTATGGCTACACCTTC; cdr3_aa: CASSPRDRDYGYTF
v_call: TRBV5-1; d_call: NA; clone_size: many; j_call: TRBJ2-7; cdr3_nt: TGCGCCAGCAGCTTGACCTCTAGCGAGCAGTACTTC; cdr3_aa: CASSLTSSEQYF
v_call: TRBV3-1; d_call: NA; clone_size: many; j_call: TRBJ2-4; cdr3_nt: TGTGCCAGCAGCCAAGGAGGCGCACTGGGGTTCGACATTCAGTACTTC; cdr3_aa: CASSQGGALGFDIQYF
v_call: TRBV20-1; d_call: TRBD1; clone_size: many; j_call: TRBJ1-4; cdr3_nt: TGCAGTGCTCGGACAGGGGTCACTAATGAAAAACTGTTTTTT; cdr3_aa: CSARTGVTNEKLFF
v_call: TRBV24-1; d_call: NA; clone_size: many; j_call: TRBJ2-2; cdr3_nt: TGTGCCACCAGAGGACAGACGAACACCGGGGAGCTGTTTTTT; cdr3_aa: CATRGQTNTGELFF
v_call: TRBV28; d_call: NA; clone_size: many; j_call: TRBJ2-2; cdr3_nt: TGTGCCAGCAGTCAGGGTTACACCGGGGAGCTGTTTTTT; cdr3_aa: CASSQGYTGELFF
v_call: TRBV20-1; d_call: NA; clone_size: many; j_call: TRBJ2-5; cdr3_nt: TGCAGTGCTAGAGAAGGGTCCAGCTGGGAGACCCAGTACTTC; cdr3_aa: CSAREGSSWETQYF
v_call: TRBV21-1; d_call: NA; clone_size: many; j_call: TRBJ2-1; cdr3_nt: TGTGCCAGCAGCTCAAAGGACCGGGAAGGTCTGTTGAATGAGCAGTTCTTC; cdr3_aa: CASSSKDREGLLNEQFF
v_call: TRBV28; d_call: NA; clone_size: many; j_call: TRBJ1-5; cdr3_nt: TGTGCCAGCAGGCGTCGGGGCGCGGGCAATCAGCCCCAGCATTTT; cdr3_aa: CASRRRGAGNQPQHF
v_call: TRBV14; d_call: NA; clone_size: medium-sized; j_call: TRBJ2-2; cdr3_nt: TGTGCCAGCAGCCAAACCCCGCAGGAGCTGTTTTTT; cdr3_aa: CASSQTPQELFF
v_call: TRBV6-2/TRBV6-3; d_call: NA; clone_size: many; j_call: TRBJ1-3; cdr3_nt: TGTGCCAGCAGTGACGGACAGAACTCTGGAAACACCATATATTTT; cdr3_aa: CASSDGQNSGNTIYF
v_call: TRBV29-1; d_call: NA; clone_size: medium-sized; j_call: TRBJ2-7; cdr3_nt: TGCAGCGTTGTGGAAGGGACCTACGAGCAGTACTTC; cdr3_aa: CSVVEGTYEQYF
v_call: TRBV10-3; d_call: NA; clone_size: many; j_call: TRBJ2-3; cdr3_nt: TGTGCCATCAGTCCTGACAGGTGGGGGACAGATACGCAGTATTTT; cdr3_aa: CAISPDRWGTDTQYF
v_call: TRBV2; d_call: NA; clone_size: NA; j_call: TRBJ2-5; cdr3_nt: TGTGCCAGCAGGGCTTCCAGAACCACCCAAGAGACCCAGTACTTC; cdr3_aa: CASRASRTTQETQYF
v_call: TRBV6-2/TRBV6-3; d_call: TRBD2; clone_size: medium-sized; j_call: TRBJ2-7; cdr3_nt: TGTGCCAGCAGTCGGACTAGCGGGAGTATCGACGAGCAGTACTTC; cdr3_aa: CASSRTSGSIDEQYF
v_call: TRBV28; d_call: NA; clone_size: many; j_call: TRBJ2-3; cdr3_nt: TGTGCCAGCAGTTGGACCACAGATACGCAGTATTTT; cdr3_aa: CASSWTTDTQYF
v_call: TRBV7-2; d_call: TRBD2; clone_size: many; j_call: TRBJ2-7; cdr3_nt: TGTGCCAGCAGCTTAGGGGCGGGAGATCATCAGCAGTACTTC; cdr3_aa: CASSLGAGDHQQYF
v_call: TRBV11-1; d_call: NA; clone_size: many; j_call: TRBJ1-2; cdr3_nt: TGTGCCAGCTCAAACGGGGCCCTGGACTATGGCTACACCTTC; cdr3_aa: CASSNGALDYGYTF
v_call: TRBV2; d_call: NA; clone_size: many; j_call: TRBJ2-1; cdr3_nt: TGTGCCAGCAGTGAAGACCAGAGTGAGCAGTTCTTC; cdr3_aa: CASSEDQSEQFF